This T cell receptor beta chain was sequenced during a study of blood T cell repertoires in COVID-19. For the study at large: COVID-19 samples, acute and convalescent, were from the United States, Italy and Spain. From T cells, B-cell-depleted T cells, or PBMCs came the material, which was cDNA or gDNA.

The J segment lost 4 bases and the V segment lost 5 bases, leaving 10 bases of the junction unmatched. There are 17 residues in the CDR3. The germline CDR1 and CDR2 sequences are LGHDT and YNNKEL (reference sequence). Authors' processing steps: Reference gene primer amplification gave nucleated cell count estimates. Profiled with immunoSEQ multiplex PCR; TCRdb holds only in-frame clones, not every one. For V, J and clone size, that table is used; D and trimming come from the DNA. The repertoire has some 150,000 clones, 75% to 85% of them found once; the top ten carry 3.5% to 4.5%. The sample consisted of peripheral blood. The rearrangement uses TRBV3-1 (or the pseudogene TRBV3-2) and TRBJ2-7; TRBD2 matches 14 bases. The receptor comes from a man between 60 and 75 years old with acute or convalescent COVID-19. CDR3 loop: CASSSGLAGVGGYEQYF. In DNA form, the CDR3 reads TGTGCCAGCAGCTCGGGACTAGCGGGAGTAGGGGGGTACGAGCAGTACTTC.